Listed here are 17 T cell receptor beta chains from one sample, sequenced in a study of early T cells in non-severe SARS-CoV-2 infection. From the 5' RACE reads, TCRdb called clonotypes with MiXCR, one entry per CDR3 protein. The table shows approximately 52,000 distinct CDR3 sequences, with 8% to 9% occurring only once. The sequencing input was whole blood. The receptors stem from an adult who was a healthcare worker with PCR-confirmed SARS-CoV-2 infection or an uninfected control (not recorded which).

The chain combines TRBV3-1 with TRBJ1-1; D call uncertain. The germline CDR1 and CDR2 sequences are LGHDT and YNNKEL (reference sequence). V was shortened by 7 bases and J by 6 bases, with 15 bases between the two germline ends. The CDR3 loop spans 13 amino acids. CDR3 DNA: TGTGCCAGCAACTTCCGGGGTGCCCCTGAAGCTTTCTTT. Encoded protein: CASNFRGAPEAFF. Filled out from reference TRBV3-1 and TRBJ1-1, the complete variable domain reads DTAVSQTPKYLVTQMGNDKSIKCEQNLGHDTMYWYKQDSKKFLKIMFSYNNKELIINETVPNRFSPKSPDKAHLNLHINSLELGDSAVYFCASNFRGAPEAFFGQGTRLTVV.

In its sample, this clonotype was seen many times. J is TRBJ2-3 and V is TRBV5-6; no clear D. Trimming took 3 bases from V and 4 from J, leaving 9 bases between them. The CDR3 spans 13 residues. Germline CDR1 SGHDT, CDR2 YYEEEE. CDR3 loop: CASSSPFSDTQYF. The CDR3, as DNA: TGTGCCAGCAGCTCGCCCTTTTCAGATACGCAGTATTTT.

This clonotype was observed at least ten times. The CDR3 here is CSASRGMSEQYF. DNA for the CDR3: TGCAGTGCTAGCAGGGGGATGAGCGAGCAGTACTTC. The chain couples TRBV20-1 to TRBJ2-7, with 7 positions matching TRBD1. V trimming: 3 bases; J trimming: 6 bases; junction bases outside the gene matches: 5. Germline assignment: CDR1 DFQATT and CDR2 SNEGSKA (reference sequence). This CDR3 is 12 amino acids long.

V is TRBV19 and J is TRBJ2-2, with TRBD2 matching over 8 bases. J gave up 7 bases and V 7 bases, and 8 bases lay outside the gene matches. Germline CDR1 LNHDA, CDR2 SQIVND (reference sequence). This CDR3 comprises 14 residues. The CDR3 here is CASNMLAGGGELFF. As DNA, the CDR3 is TGTGCCAGTAACATGCTAGCGGGCGGCGGGGAGCTGTTTTTT. Complete variable domain (other parts from reference TRBV19 and TRBJ2-2): DGGITQSPKYLFRKEGQNVTLSCEQNLNHDAMYWYRQDPGQGLRLIYYSQIVNDFQKGDIAEGYSVSREKKESFPLTVTSAQKNPTAFYLCASNMLAGGGELFFGEGSRLTVL.

The genes are TRBV4-1 and TRBJ2-7; no firm D call. The CDR3 has 13 amino acids. Germline V CDR1 and CDR2: MGHRA, YSYEKL. Trimming took off 0 bases at V and 6 bases at J, with 9 bases between the two ends. The DNA for the CDR3 is TGCGCCAGCAGCCAAGATAGTGTATCCGAGCAGTACTTC. Its protein product is CASSQDSVSEQYF.

The chain joins TRBV5-8 to TRBJ2-1, with D perhaps matching TRBD2 (6 bases). From germline, CDR1 is SGHTS and CDR2 YDEGEE. This CDR3 region has 15 residues. Deletions cut 5 bases from V and 0 bases from J, with 12 bases between. The CDR3 nucleotides are TGTGCCAGCAGTTTAAGGGAGGACTCCTACAATGAGCAGTTCTTC. Translated, it gives CASSLREDSYNEQFF.

The chain carries TRBV12-3 or TRBV12-4 and TRBJ2-3, with 8 bases aligning to TRBD1. V trimming: 6 bases; J trimming: 2 bases; junction bases outside the gene matches: 7. This CDR3 has 15 residues. The CDR3 sequence: CASSPRDRTTDTQYF. CDR3 coding DNA: TGTGCCAGCAGCCCCCGGGACAGGACCACAGATACGCAGTATTTT.

This clonotype has only a few counts. This chain connects TRBV5-1 to TRBJ1-1; D ambiguous. Germline V gene lookup returns CDR1 SGHRS and CDR2 YFSETQ. The CDR3 has 14 residues. Trimming pared 0 bases from V and 1 base from J, leaving 7 bases between. CDR3 nucleotides: TGCGCCAGCAGCTTGGAGTTTGCGAACACTGAAGCTTTCTTT. Its translation is CASSLEFANTEAFF.

V usage is TRBV3-1 and J usage is TRBJ1-4; no clear D. The length of the CDR3 is 14 residues. Per the germline V gene, CDR1 is LGHDT and CDR2 is YNNKEL (reference sequence). The V and J ends lost 3 bases and 7 bases respectively, with 12 bases between them. The CDR3 here is CASSHFAGTEKLFF. CDR3 sequence (DNA): TGTGCCAGCAGCCACTTCGCAGGTACTGAAAAACTGTTTTTT.

This clonotype was observed many times. The V gene is TRBV15, the J gene TRBJ2-5; D gene uncertain. Germline V gene sequence: CDR1 LNHNV, CDR2 YYDKDF (reference sequence). The CDR3 loop spans 15 amino acids. Trimming left V 1 base short and J 1 base short, with 10 bases between. The CDR3 here is CATSRATGPQETQYF. CDR3 sequence (DNA): TGTGCCACCAGCAGAGCGACCGGACCCCAAGAGACCCAGTACTTC.

This rearrangement joins TRBV20-1 to TRBJ2-1, with a tentative D call TRBD1 (6 bases). The CDR3 contains 15 residues. In germline, CDR1 is DFQATT, CDR2 SNEGSKA (reference sequence). V dropped 5 bases and J dropped 3 bases, with 17 bases sitting between them. CDR3 residues: CSAAFGGGIYNEQFF. The CDR3 nucleotides read TGCAGTGCTGCCTTTGGGGGCGGAATCTACAATGAGCAGTTCTTC.

This clonotype was seen only a few times. The rearrangement uses TRBV2 and TRBJ2-2; D gene unclear. Per germline, CDR1 SNHLY and CDR2 FYNNEI. The CDR3 is 13 residues long. Trimming took off 5 bases at V and 4 bases at J, with 8 bases between the two ends. The DNA of the CDR3 is TGTGCCAGCAGTCTAAGTTTCACCGGGGAGCTGTTTTTT. Translation: CASSLSFTGELFF.

This chain joins TRBV5-1 and TRBJ1-5; TRBD1 might be the D (6 bases). CDR3 length: 15 residues. Per germline, CDR1 SGHRS and CDR2 YFSETQ. The ends were cut back, 3 bases at V and 4 bases at J, with 14 bases in the middle. This chain's CDR3 is CASSYDGGANQPQHF. Here the CDR3 DNA reads TGCGCCAGCAGCTATGACGGGGGGGCTAATCAGCCCCAGCATTTT.

The rearrangement links TRBV5-1 to TRBJ1-2, with 10 bases fitting TRBD1. The CDR3 is 14 residues long. CDR1 SGHRS and CDR2 YFSETQ come from the germline V gene. The V and J ends lost 0 bases and 6 bases, in that order; junction bases with no gene match: 2. The CDR3 loop reads CASSLGQGAHGYTF. In nucleotides, the CDR3 is TGCGCCAGCAGCTTGGGACAGGGGGCGCATGGCTACACCTTC.

This clonotype appeared a few times. The chain links TRBV5-1 to TRBJ2-4; D not resolved. CDR1 and CDR2 (germline): SGHRS, YFSETQ. The CDR3 consists of 13 residues. V shed 0 bases and J shed 5 bases, with 6 bases lying between them. CDR3 in amino acids: CASSLEGENIQYF. Here the CDR3 DNA reads TGCGCCAGCAGCTTGGAGGGCGAAAACATTCAGTACTTC. Using reference TRBV5-1 and TRBJ2-4 for the parts outside the CDR3, the full variable domain is KAGVTQTPRYLIKTRGQQVTLSCSPISGHRSVSWYQQTPGQGLQFLFEYFSETQRNKGNFPGRFSGRQFSNSRSEMNVSTLELGDSALYLCASSLEGENIQYFGAGTRLSVL.

The sample holds a few counts of this clonotype. The genes are TRBV5-1 and TRBJ2-3, with D perhaps TRBD2 (6 bases). The CDR3 is 15 amino acids. Germline V gives CDR1 SGHRS, CDR2 YFSETQ. V shed 3 bases and J shed 0 bases, with 11 bases lying between them. Here the CDR3 DNA reads TGCGCCAGCAGCTCCACCGGGACTAGCACAGATACGCAGTATTTT. Protein: CASSSTGTSTDTQYF.

This clonotype was recorded a few times. This chain uses TRBV7-9 with TRBJ2-2, with D unclear. This CDR3 has 17 amino acids. V shed 4 bases and J shed 3 bases, with 18 bases lying between them. Per germline, CDR1 SEHNR and CDR2 FQNEAQ (reference sequence). CDR3 region: CASSSLRPERYTGELFF. The DNA of the CDR3 is TGTGCCAGCAGCTCCCTTAGGCCGGAGAGGTACACCGGGGAGCTGTTTTTT.